The 31 T cell receptor beta chains below come from one sample, sequenced in a study of blood T cell repertoires in COVID-19 (TCRdb year 2020). To prepare the library, the immunoSEQ multiplex PCR assay was applied. The table comes from immuneACCESS by way of TCRdb, which keeps in-frame sequences with V and J called. Part of the clones is missing from these tables; in studies checked, under half for an unresolved V gene and the rest for unknown reasons. In this sample the table shows under 200,000 clones, 84% of which occur a single time. The ten biggest clones cover less than 3.5% of the sample. The sequencing sample was made of peripheral blood. These receptors all stem from an elderly woman with COVID-19, enrolled during active disease.

In its sample, this clone was seen once. The chain couples TRBV10-3 to TRBJ2-5, with 11 bases identical to TRBD2. This CDR3 has 16 residues. CDR1 and CDR2 from the germline V gene are ENHRY and SYGVKD. The junction had 6 bases not matched to a gene; V was cut back by 1 base and J by 5 bases. CDR3 DNA: TGTGCCATCAGTGAGTATGTGACTAGCGGGACGGAGACCCAGTACTTC. Encoded protein: CAISEYVTSGTETQYF.

This rearrangement joins TRBV4-1 to TRBJ1-2; the D is unclear. The V gene's germline CDR1 is MGHRA and CDR2 YSYEKL. The V gene lost 1 base and the J gene lost 0 bases, with 12 bases spanning the gap. The CDR3 has 16 amino acids. CDR3 sequence (DNA): TGCGCCAGCAGCCAAGGGTCCCCGGCGGCTAACTATGGCTACACCTTC. The encoded protein is CASSQGSPAANYGYTF.

The chain recombines TRBV19 with TRBJ2-1; TRBD2 matches 11 bases. V lost 3 bases and J lost 9; bases outside the gene matches: 7. The CDR3 runs 15 residues. The germline gives CDR1 LNHDA, CDR2 SQIVND (reference sequence). CDR3 DNA: TGTGCCAGTAGTATCTCACTAGCGGGAGCGGGTGAGCAGTTCTTC. Translation: CASSISLAGAGEQFF.

The gene calls are TRBV3-1 (or the pseudogene TRBV3-2) and TRBJ2-5; tentative D call: TRBD2 (5 bases). The CDR3 runs 15 residues. V lost 1 base, J lost 4 bases, and 13 bases lay in between. Looked up from germline, CDR1 is LGHDT and CDR2 is YNNKEL (reference sequence). CDR3 in amino acids: CASSQVLAAGETQYF. Written as DNA, the CDR3 is TGTGCCAGCAGCCAAGTCCTAGCCGCTGGAGAGACCCAGTACTTC.

The V call is TRBV21-1, the J call TRBJ1-5; the D segment call TRBD1 is taken from the table without a DNA check. TRBV21-1 is listed as a pseudogene. This CDR3 contains 19 residues. CDR3 amino acids: CASSSPYRDSLRRNQPQHF. DNA of the CDR3: TGTGCCAGCAGCTCACCCTATCGGGACAGCCTCAGGCGCAATCAGCCCCAGCATTTT.

The V gene is TRBV19, the J gene TRBJ2-7; tentative D call: TRBD1 (6 bases). V lost 5 bases, J lost 4 bases, and 12 bases lay in between. CDR3 size: 13 residues. From germline, CDR1 is LNHDA and CDR2 SQIVND (reference sequence). The DNA of the CDR3 is TGTGCCAGTAGTTACGGGACACTTTACGAGCAGTACTTC. It yields the protein CASSYGTLYEQYF.

The chain has TRBV9 and TRBJ2-2, with 9 bases matching TRBD2. CDR3 length equals 16 residues. Looked up from germline, CDR1 is SGDLS and CDR2 is YYNGEE. V gave up 4 bases and J gave up 5 bases; unmatched junction bases: 9. For the CDR3, the DNA is TGTGCCAGCAGCCCCATTAGCGGGAGTTATACCGGGGAGCTGTTTTTT. Translation gives CASSPISGSYTGELFF.

V and J are TRBV12-5 and TRBJ2-1; D possibly corresponds to TRBD2 (6 bases). V was shortened by 3 bases and J by 0 bases, with 18 bases between the two germline ends. The CDR3 length is 18 residues. From germline, CDR1 is LGHNT and CDR2 FRNRAP. The CDR3 sequence: CASGFMEGSYSSYNEQFF. CDR3 sequence (DNA): TGTGCTAGTGGTTTTATGGAGGGCAGTTACAGCTCCTACAATGAGCAGTTCTTC.

The genes are TRBV29-1 and TRBJ1-4; 7 nucleotides match TRBD1. Per the germline V gene, CDR1 is SQVTM and CDR2 is ANQGSEA. The CDR3 is 14 amino acids. V shed 5 bases, J shed 7 bases, and the junction held 10 bases outside the gene matches. The CDR3 region is CSVLAGGYGEKLFF. The CDR3 bases are TGCAGCGTTTTGGCAGGGGGATATGGTGAAAAACTGTTTTTT.

The CDR3: CASSPRGGRDEQFF. In nucleotides, the CDR3 is TGTGCCAGCAGTCCCCGGGGGGGGCGGGATGAGCAGTTCTTC. The chain carries TRBV6-5 and TRBJ2-1; 8 bases line up with TRBD2. Germline trimming cut 5 bases from V and 8 bases from J; bases unmatched to any gene: 8. The CDR3 runs to 14 residues. CDR1 is MNHEY, CDR2 SVGAGI, per germline.

The chain couples TRBV4-1 to TRBJ1-2; 8 nucleotides match TRBD1. With V trimmed by 2 bases and J by 4 bases, 6 bases remained unmatched. Germline values: CDR1 MGHRA, CDR2 YSYEKL. This CDR3 has 15 residues. The CDR3 loop is CASSQQDREFYGYTF. The DNA of the CDR3 is TGCGCCAGCAGCCAACAGGACAGGGAGTTCTATGGCTACACCTTC.

V and J are TRBV18 and TRBJ2-7, with TRBD1 matching 9 bases. The CDR3 is 14 residues long. V lost 3 bases and J lost 6; bases outside the gene matches: 6. The germline gives CDR1 KGHSH, CDR2 LQKENI. The CDR3 DNA reads as TGTGCCAGCTCACCCCAACAGGGGGCAAGCGAGCAGTACTTC. Translation: CASSPQQGASEQYF.

This clone was detected a few times. J is TRBJ2-5 and V is TRBV9; 7 positions agree with TRBD2. Per germline, CDR1 SGDLS and CDR2 YYNGEE. V dropped 3 bases and J dropped 7; count of bases not matched to a gene: 6. The CDR3 runs 13 residues. CDR3: CASSGPGGGTQYF. The CDR3 DNA sequence: TGTGCCAGCAGCGGACCGGGAGGAGGGACCCAGTACTTC.

The rearrangement links TRBV27 to TRBJ2-7, with 11 bases matching TRBD2. There are 15 residues in the CDR3. V shed 3 bases, J shed 2 bases, and the junction held 3 bases outside the gene matches. CDR1 is MNHEY, CDR2 SMNVEV, per germline (reference sequence). The DNA for the CDR3 is TGTGCCAGCAGTTTTATACTAGCGGGGGCCTACGAGCAGTACTTC. It yields the protein CASSFILAGAYEQYF.

The chain employs TRBV5-4 and TRBJ2-3; the D is unclear. With 4 bases removed from V and 3 bases from J, the gap between germline ends came to 12 bases. In germline, CDR1 is SGHNT, CDR2 YYREEE (reference sequence). This CDR3 has 14 residues. CDR3 DNA sequence: TGTGCCAGCAGCGATAAGGCAGGAACAGATACGCAGTATTTT. It is translated as CASSDKAGTDTQYF.

The CDR3 here is CASSHGAVSTDTQYF. Written as DNA, the CDR3 is TGTGCCAGCAGCCATGGAGCGGTAAGCACAGATACGCAGTATTTT. The chain couples TRBV11-2 to TRBJ2-3; tentative D call: TRBD2 (5 bases). Per germline, CDR1 SGHAT and CDR2 FQNNGV. The CDR3 totals 15 residues. The V and J ends lost 5 bases and 0 bases respectively, with 12 bases between them.

The chain is built from TRBV19 and TRBJ2-5; no definite D call. V lost 2 bases and J lost 2, with 6 bases in between. Per the germline V gene, CDR1 is LNHDA and CDR2 is SQIVND (reference sequence). CDR3 length: 13 residues. The CDR3 reads CASSIIVQETQYF. The CDR3 DNA is TGTGCCAGTAGTATAATCGTTCAAGAGACCCAGTACTTC.

This rearrangement joins TRBV2 to TRBJ2-7; 7 positions agree with TRBD2. Germline V CDR1 and CDR2: SNHLY, FYNNEI. V shed 0 bases and J 1 base; nucleotides not matched to a gene: 6. This CDR3 has 16 residues. The CDR3 sequence: CASSEALGGGSYEQYF. In DNA, the CDR3 is TGTGCCAGCAGTGAAGCGCTTGGCGGGGGATCCTACGAGCAGTACTTC.

This clone was recorded once. The rearrangement links TRBV4-1 to TRBJ1-1; perhaps TRBD1 as D (5 bases). Germline V gives CDR1 MGHRA, CDR2 YSYEKL. The CDR3 spans 16 residues. Trimming removed 5 bases at V and 0 bases at J, with 16 bases between. The CDR3: CASSGAGQPVNTEAFF. CDR3 DNA: TGCGCCAGCAGCGGGGCAGGGCAACCCGTGAACACTGAAGCTTTCTTT.

About this clone itself: Compared with germline, one end of the junction differs, possibly owing to a read error. J is TRBJ2-5 and V is TRBV10-2; 12 nucleotides match TRBD2. The CDR3 loop spans 12 amino acids. The germline V gene has CDR1 WSHSY and CDR2 SAAADI. As DNA, the CDR3 is TGCGCCAGCCAAGGACTAGCGGGGACTACGAACTTC. It codes for CASQGLAGTTNF.

The chain uses TRBV19 and TRBJ1-2; 8 bases are shared with TRBD1. The J segment lost 4 bases and the V segment lost 5 bases, leaving 9 bases of the junction unmatched. Germline CDR1 reads LNHDA; CDR2 reads SQIVND (reference sequence). The CDR3 is 15 residues long. CDR3 in DNA: TGTGCCAGTAGTTCGCAGGGGGCCGGGTCCTATGGCTACACCTTC. The encoded protein is CASSSQGAGSYGYTF.

The chain uses TRBV5-6 and TRBJ2-3, with 7 nucleotides matching TRBD2. J gave up 5 bases and V 1 base, and 7 bases lay outside the gene matches. The germline V gene has CDR1 SGHDT and CDR2 YYEEEE. The CDR3 spans 15 residues. This CDR3 reads CASSLLAVGGDTQYF. The DNA for the CDR3 is TGTGCCAGCAGCTTGCTAGCGGTCGGGGGAGATACGCAGTATTTT. The variable domain in full, completed from reference TRBV5-6 and TRBJ2-3, reads DAGVTQSPTHLIKTRGQQVTLRCSPKSGHDTVSWYQQALGQGPQFIFQYYEEEERQRGNFPDRFSGHQFPNYSSELNVNALLLGDSALYLCASSLLAVGGDTQYFGPGTRLTVL.

This clone appeared a few times. The gene calls are TRBV5-5 and TRBJ1-4; 9 bases fit TRBD1. This CDR3 has 17 residues. V lost 4 bases, J lost 7 bases, and 14 bases stayed unmatched. Per germline, CDR1 SGHKS and CDR2 YYEKEE (reference sequence). The CDR3 spells CASSQTVQGARVEKLFF. The CDR3 DNA sequence: TGTGCCAGCAGCCAAACAGTACAGGGGGCGCGAGTTGAAAAACTGTTTTTT.

CDR3 in amino acids: CASSLTSQEDTQYF. DNA of the CDR3: TGTGCCAGCAGCCTGACTAGCCAGGAAGATACGCAGTATTTT. This chain links TRBV4-2 with TRBJ2-3, with 7 bases matching TRBD2. This CDR3 region has 14 residues. Trimming cost V 4 bases and J 5 bases; bases outside gene matches: 6. Germline-derived CDR1 and CDR2 are LGHNA and YNFKEQ.

The rearrangement uses TRBV4-1 and TRBJ2-6, with D possibly TRBD1 on 5 matching bases. The CDR3 is made up of 14 amino acids. Trimming pared 5 bases from V and 0 bases from J, leaving 5 bases between. CDR1 MGHRA and CDR2 YSYEKL come from the germline V gene. The CDR3 bases are TGCGCCAGCAGCGACAGCTCTGGGGCCAACGTCCTGACTTTC. Amino acid sequence: CASSDSSGANVLTF.

The rearrangement uses TRBV9 and TRBJ2-5; D may be TRBD1 (6 bases). Germline loops: CDR1 SGDLS, CDR2 YYNGEE. V lost 4 bases, J lost 2 bases, and 9 bases lay in between. The CDR3 is 13 amino acids. CDR3 coding DNA: TGTGCCAGCAGCCTCAGGGGTCAAGAGACCCAGTACTTC. It yields the protein CASSLRGQETQYF.

CDR3: CASSRESTGGNGYTF. The DNA for the CDR3 is TGTGCCAGCAGTCGAGAAAGTACAGGGGGCAACGGCTACACCTTC. The chain couples TRBV2 to TRBJ1-2; 9 bases map to TRBD1. The CDR3 has 15 residues. From germline, CDR1 is SNHLY and CDR2 FYNNEI. V shed 5 bases and J 8 bases; nucleotides not matched to a gene: 12. The whole variable domain, filled in from reference TRBV2 and TRBJ1-2, reads EPEVTQTPSHQVTQMGQEVILRCVPISNHLYFYWYRQILGQKVEFLVSFYNNEISEKSEIFDDQFSVERPDGSNFTLKIRSTKLEDSAMYFCASSRESTGGNGYTFGSGTRLTVV.

The chain recombines TRBV4-1 with TRBJ1-2; TRBD1 agrees at 10 bases. CDR1 and CDR2 from the germline V gene are MGHRA and YSYEKL. The CDR3 contains 15 residues. Trimming at V came to 0 bases and at J to 6 bases, leaving 4 bases not matched to a gene. The CDR3 DNA is TGCGCCAGCAGCCAAGATTGGGGGACAGGGGATGGCTACACCTTC. This encodes CASSQDWGTGDGYTF.

This clone appeared once. The V and J genes are TRBV7-8 and TRBJ2-7, with 9 bases identical to TRBD2. J lost 0 bases, V lost 3 bases, and 6 bases had no gene match. The CDR3 is 16 residues long. The germline gives CDR1 SGHVS, CDR2 FQNEAQ. CDR3 nucleotides: TGTGCCAGCAGCTTGGCCGGGACTAGCTACTCCTACGAGCAGTACTTC. It codes for CASSLAGTSYSYEQYF.

This clone was seen a single time. The V call is TRBV18, the J call TRBJ1-1; TRBD1 matches 8 bases. V dropped 6 bases and J dropped 0; count of bases not matched to a gene: 9. The germline CDR1 and CDR2 sequences are KGHSH and LQKENI. The CDR3 contains 16 residues. DNA of the CDR3: TGTGCCAGCTCTCCTAGACAGGGGCGGATGAACACTGAAGCTTTCTTT. Protein product: CASSPRQGRMNTEAFF.

The chain is built from TRBV24-1 and TRBJ2-4, with D possibly matching TRBD2 (7 bases). Per germline, CDR1 KGHDR and CDR2 SFDVKD. Trimming stripped 5 bases from V and 5 bases from J, with 12 bases between. CDR3 length: 14 amino acids. The CDR3 region is CATSGWGGENIQYF. The DNA of the CDR3 is TGTGCCACCAGTGGTTGGGGGGGCGAAAACATTCAGTACTTC.